One and the same sample provided the 8 T cell receptor beta chains below, sequenced in a study of neurological immune-mediated disorders (dated by TCRdb to the late 2010s). Receptor libraries were prepared by 5' RACE. Sequencing used an Illumina HiSeq 2500. The public reads were quality trimmed at Q25 with fastp and then assembled into clones with MiXCR by TCRdb, keeping productive beta chains. Rows with a matching CDR3 protein are joined into one entry that keeps the most common DNA and genes. For this sample there are 70,000 to 95,000 distinct CDR3 sequences; around 14% appear just once. More than 6% of the sample is in the top ten clones. Input material: PBMCs. These receptors all stem from a woman between 50 and 59 years old in good health.

This clonotype was counted many times. At one end the junction does not follow the germline gene, possibly because of a read error. The rearrangement links TRBV6-2 or TRBV6-3 to TRBJ2-1, with 7 bases that match TRBD2. CDR3 length equals 13 residues. Per the germline V gene, CDR1 is MNHEY and CDR2 is SVGEGT. The CDR3 nucleotides read TGTGCCAGCAGCCGACTAGCCTACCATGAGCAGTTCTTC. Translating it yields CASSRLAYHEQFF.

This clonotype was seen repeatedly, ten times or more. The chain couples TRBV20-1 to TRBJ2-5; TRBD2 matches 12 bases. The CDR3 length is 16 residues. V lost 6 bases and J lost 5; bases outside the gene matches: 13. Germline lookup yields CDR1 DFQATT and CDR2 SNEGSKA (reference sequence). In DNA, the CDR3 is TGCAGTGCAGACTCCGGGACTAGCGGGTTGGGGGAGACCCAGTACTTC. Protein: CSADSGTSGLGETQYF.

This clonotype showed up many times. The chain links TRBV12-3 or TRBV12-4 to TRBJ2-7, with 9 bases aligning to TRBD2. This CDR3 region has 15 residues. The V segment lost 7 bases and the J segment 2 bases; nucleotides outside the gene matches: 9. The CDR3 loop reads CASTNSGRGAYEQYF. The DNA of the CDR3 is TGTGCCAGCACCAATAGCGGGAGAGGTGCCTACGAGCAGTACTTC.

This clonotype was seen at least ten times. The V gene is TRBV24-1, the J gene TRBJ1-2; D is perhaps TRBD1 (5 bases). Germline V gene sequence: CDR1 KGHDR, CDR2 SFDVKD. Trimming removed 5 bases from V and 4 bases from J, with 13 bases in between. This CDR3 contains 14 residues. CDR3 residues: CATSAGSRGYGYTF. The CDR3 bases are TGTGCCACCAGTGCCGGATCGAGGGGCTATGGCTACACCTTC.

This clonotype was detected many times. The CDR3 bases are TGCGCCAGCAGCTGGAACATCAACAATGAGCAGTTCTTC. This codes for CASSWNINNEQFF. The V call is TRBV5-1, the J call TRBJ2-1; no firm D call. The length of the CDR3 is 13 residues. V was clipped by 3 bases and J by 5 bases, with 9 bases between them. Germline V lookup: CDR1 SGHRS, CDR2 YFSETQ.

The rearrangement links TRBV25-1 to TRBJ2-1; no definite D call. This CDR3 is built from 14 residues. Germline V gene lookup returns CDR1 MGHDK and CDR2 SYGVNS. V was pared by 3 bases and J by 1 base, with 7 bases between. In nucleotides, the CDR3 is TGTGCCAGCAGTGAGAGCCCTTCCTACAATGAGCAGTTCTTC. Amino acids: CASSESPSYNEQFF.

This clonotype has a count of ten or more. The rearrangement joins TRBV5-1 to TRBJ2-3; no clear D gene. Deletions cut 4 bases from V and 1 base from J, with 10 bases between. The CDR3 totals 14 residues. The germline gives CDR1 SGHRS, CDR2 YFSETQ. In DNA form, the CDR3 reads TGCGCCAGCAGCGTGGCAGAGCGCACAGATACGCAGTATTTT. The encoded protein is CASSVAERTDTQYF.

There are many counts of this clonotype. J is TRBJ2-1 and V is TRBV12-3 or TRBV12-4; D assignment may be TRBD1 or TRBD2 (5 bases each). The CDR3 is 13 amino acids. The V gene lost 5 bases and the J gene lost 14 bases, with 19 bases spanning the gap. The CDR3 coding sequence is TGTGCCAGCAGTACCGGTATAGGGGTGGGGGAGTTCTTC. Translated: CASSTGIGVGEFF.